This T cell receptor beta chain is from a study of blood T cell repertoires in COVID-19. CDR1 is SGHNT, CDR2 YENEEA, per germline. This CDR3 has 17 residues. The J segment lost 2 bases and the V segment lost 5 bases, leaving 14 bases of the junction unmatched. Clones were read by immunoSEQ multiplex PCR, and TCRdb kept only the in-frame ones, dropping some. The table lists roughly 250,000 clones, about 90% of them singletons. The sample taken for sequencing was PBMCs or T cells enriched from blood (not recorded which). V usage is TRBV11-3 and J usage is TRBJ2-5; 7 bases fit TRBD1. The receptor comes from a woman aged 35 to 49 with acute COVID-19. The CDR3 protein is CASSPPAWKGAQETQYF. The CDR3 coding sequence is TGTGCCAGCAGCCCACCGGCATGGAAGGGGGCTCAAGAGACCCAGTACTTC.